Below are 14 T cell receptor beta chains sequenced from a single sample in a study of early T cells in non-severe SARS-CoV-2 infection. Via MiXCR, TCRdb re-called the 5' RACE reads, giving one row per CDR3 protein. The data hold about 49,000 distinct CDR3 sequences, with under 7% observed a single time. The specimen was whole blood, collected at baseline. All receptors come from an adult who was a healthcare worker with PCR-confirmed SARS-CoV-2 infection or an uninfected control (not recorded which).

This chain joins TRBV13 and TRBJ1-2; D unclear. The CDR3 has 14 residues. The V end was cut by 5 bases, the J end by 2 bases, with 12 bases between. The V gene's germline CDR1 is PRHDT and CDR2 FYEKMQ (reference sequence). The CDR3 region has the DNA TGTGCCAGCAGCCCTAACTACCAAAACTATGGCTACACCTTC. This codes for CASSPNYQNYGYTF. Full variable domain (remainder filled in from reference TRBV13 and TRBJ1-2): AAGVIQSPRHLIKEKRETATLKCYPIPRHDTVYWYQQGPGQDPQFLISFYEKMQSDKGSIPDRFSAQQFSDYHSELNMSSLELGDSALYFCASSPNYQNYGYTFGSGTRLTVV.

This clonotype was counted ten times or more. The rearrangement links TRBV7-2 to TRBJ2-2; no firm D call. This CDR3 has 14 amino acids. Germline V lookup: CDR1 SGHTA, CDR2 FQGNSA. V was clipped by 1 base and J by 6 bases, with 9 bases between them. The CDR3 DNA is TGTGCCAGCAGCTTAGGGCGGTGGGCCGGGGAGCTGTTTTTT. Translating gives CASSLGRWAGELFF.

This clonotype showed up many times. The CDR3, as DNA: TGTGCCAGCAGCTTTCGGGGGGATGGCACAGATACGCAGTATTTT. This gives the protein CASSFRGDGTDTQYF. J is TRBJ2-3 and V is TRBV7-6, with 7 bases matching TRBD2. The CDR3 totals 15 residues. V lost 3 bases and J lost 1; bases outside the gene matches: 4. Germline V gene sequence: CDR1 SGHVS, CDR2 FNYEAQ.

This rearrangement joins TRBV20-1 to TRBJ2-1; TRBD2 agrees at 7 bases. This CDR3 region has 14 residues. V lost 6 bases, J lost 8 bases, and 13 bases stayed unmatched. CDR1 is DFQATT, CDR2 SNEGSKA, per germline (reference sequence). The CDR3 is CSARPGGKEDEQFF. The CDR3 coding sequence is TGCAGTGCGCGGCCGGGGGGAAAGGAGGATGAGCAGTTCTTC.

In its sample, this clonotype was seen many times. The V call is TRBV2, the J call TRBJ2-5; tentative D call: TRBD1 (5 bases). Germline CDR1 SNHLY, CDR2 FYNNEI. This CDR3 has 16 residues. V lost 5 bases to trimming and J lost 3 bases, with 19 bases between them. This chain's CDR3 is CASSLWGPPSEETQYF. The CDR3 DNA is TGTGCCAGCAGTCTTTGGGGCCCTCCTTCCGAAGAGACCCAGTACTTC. Filled out from reference TRBV2 and TRBJ2-5, the complete variable domain reads EPEVTQTPSHQVTQMGQEVILRCVPISNHLYFYWYRQILGQKVEFLVSFYNNEISEKSEIFDDQFSVERPDGSNFTLKIRSTKLEDSAMYFCASSLWGPPSEETQYFGPGTRLLVL.

J is TRBJ1-3 and V is TRBV12-3 or TRBV12-4, with TRBD1 as a possible D gene (5 bases). The germline V and J ends were trimmed by 7 bases and 4 bases, with 26 bases remaining between them. This CDR3 is 18 amino acids long. The CDR3 DNA reads as TGTGCCAGCAACACACTCCTACGGGGGGGACTCTCAGGAAACACCATATATTTT. Amino acid sequence: CASNTLLRGGLSGNTIYF.

This clonotype was counted ten times or more. The rearrangement links TRBV27 to TRBJ2-7; perhaps TRBD2 as D (6 bases). CDR1 and CDR2 from the germline V gene are MNHEY and SMNVEV (reference sequence). This CDR3 region has 17 residues. V was trimmed by 4 bases and J by 6 bases, leaving 25 bases between them. CDR3 sequence (DNA): TGTGCCAGCAGTTCCTCGATGCGTCCCGGGGGACGGAGCGAGCAGTACTTC. Its translation: CASSSSMRPGGRSEQYF.

The chain is built from TRBV11-2 and TRBJ2-3; D remains ambiguous. Germline V gene data show CDR1 as SGHAT and CDR2 as FQNNGV. The V end was cut by 3 bases, the J end by 2 bases, with 3 bases between. The CDR3 covers 12 residues. The CDR3 is CASSFYTDTQYF. CDR3 sequence (DNA): TGTGCCAGCAGCTTCTACACAGATACGCAGTATTTT.

This clonotype has at least ten counts. The CDR3, as DNA: TGTGCCAGCGGACTAGGGATTCTCGGTGAAAAACTGTTTTTT. Its protein is CASGLGILGEKLFF. This chain connects TRBV27 to TRBJ1-4; D remains unclear. The CDR3 is made up of 14 amino acids. V shed 8 bases and J shed 7 bases, with 17 bases lying between them. CDR1 MNHEY and CDR2 SMNVEV come from the germline V gene (reference sequence). Full variable domain (outside the CDR3, taken from reference TRBV27 and TRBJ1-4): EAQVTQNPRYLITVTGKKLTVTCSQNMNHEYMSWYRQDPGLGLRQIYYSMNVEVTDKGDVPEGYKVSRKEKRNFPLILESPSPNQTSLYFCASGLGILGEKLFFGSGTQLSVL.

V and J are TRBV20-1 and TRBJ2-7; no firm D call. Trimming left V 1 base short and J 4 bases short, with 8 bases between. CDR3 length: 12 amino acids. CDR1 is DFQATT, CDR2 SNEGSKA, per germline (reference sequence). The CDR3 loop reads CSARVELYEQYF. The CDR3 DNA reads TGCAGTGCTAGAGTTGAACTTTACGAGCAGTACTTC.

This clonotype was recorded many times. This chain connects TRBV20-1 to TRBJ2-3, with a weak D call TRBD2 (7 bases). Germline CDR1 reads DFQATT; CDR2 reads SNEGSKA (reference sequence). CDR3 length equals 15 residues. V was pared by 6 bases and J by 7 bases, with 23 bases between. The CDR3 bases are TGCAGTGCCGAGAGAGGGGCGGGGGCCACCCATACGCAGTATTTT. Its translation is CSAERGAGATHTQYF.

The chain links TRBV5-1 to TRBJ1-3; TRBD1 aligns across 7 bases. Losses at the gene ends were 0 bases for V and 4 bases for J; bases not matched to a gene: 1. This CDR3 has 14 residues. The V gene's germline CDR1 is SGHRS and CDR2 YFSETQ. CDR3 sequence reads: CASSLDRGGNTIYF. The CDR3 region has the DNA TGCGCCAGCAGCTTGGACAGGGGCGGAAACACCATATATTTT.

There are many counts of this clonotype. The genes are TRBV6-2 or TRBV6-3 and TRBJ1-6; the D is unclear. CDR1 is MNHEY, CDR2 SVGEGT, per germline. V was cut by 1 base and J by 10 bases, with 17 bases left in between. This CDR3 region has 16 residues. The CDR3 reads CASSYYLGRADSPLHF. CDR3 sequence (DNA): TGTGCCAGCAGTTACTACCTCGGACGGGCCGACTCACCCCTCCACTTT.

This clonotype was recorded many times. The chain has TRBV4-3 and TRBJ2-7, with a possible D match to TRBD1 (6 bases). V was cut by 0 bases and J by 7 bases, with 13 bases left in between. Germline lookup yields CDR1 LGHNA and CDR2 YSLEER. The CDR3 totals 14 residues. The CDR3: CASSQDLATGEQYF. The CDR3 nucleotides read TGCGCCAGCAGCCAAGATCTGGCGACAGGTGAGCAGTACTTC.